This TCR beta chain was retrieved from a study of cytomegalovirus exposure and HLA in healthy donors (dated by TCRdb to 2017 to 2019). At the level of the whole study: An earlier analysis of a few hundred of the donors reported about 300 Gb of sequence data and some 110 million unique TCR beta sequences obtained from some 170 million T cells. Class I and class II HLA loci were covered by the typing at four-digit resolution. Five DR-DQ haplotypes were handled as single units for association and clustering, since linkage in the cohort was strong. The study used immunosequencing to profile the T cell repertoires of more than 650 subjects and linked those repertoires to cytomegalovirus serostatus. The number of typed donors differed by locus: about 620-630 for A, B, C, DRB1 and DQB1; approximately 530 for DQA1; around 580 for DPA1; and around 450 for DPB1. Alongside the repertoire data, information on donor age, sex, ethnicity and CMV serostatus was compiled. In an earlier analysis of around 540 of the donors, high-throughput TCR beta sequencing was used to judge whether each TCR beta V gene segment behaved as functional or pseudogenic. Every discovery cohort repertoire had been produced on one sequencing platform. Among some 400 genotyped donors of the cohort, an average of about 240,000 unique TCR beta nucleotide sequences was sequenced per donor, of which 15% to 20% were non-productive. A later analysis re-examined previously published TCR beta repertoires from about 670 donors and added high-resolution HLA genotyping to investigate patterns of TCR occurrence. The study combined high-throughput TCR immunosequencing, statistical association of individual TCRs with disease status, and machine learning to predict cytomegalovirus infection status. A later genetic analysis took genome-wide SNP genotypes for 398 of the 666 donors and used that subset as a discovery cohort. The study aimed to test whether cataloging public T cell receptors could reveal signatures of past pathogen exposure. In addition to the first cohort of roughly 700 subjects, a separate validation cohort of about 120 different subjects was used. Of the roughly 390 genotyped donors, 70% to 90% were placed in the genetic ancestry cluster associated with self-reported Caucasian donors. An early release covering approximately 600 HLA-typed donors comprised approximately 300 gigabases of sequencing data and tens of millions of unique TCR sequences. In the later analysis, no new phenotypic data were used to find candidate immune exposures; instead, reliance was placed on TCR beta sequences and their occurrence across donors. The research as a whole found: A further reported finding was that TCR beta sequences accurately predicted the HLA-A and HLA-B alleles for most subjects in the first cohort. A later analysis found that TCR association rates varied across HLA loci, with DRB1 alleles showing the most associated TCRs and HLA-C alleles the fewest. Cytomegalovirus status was reported to be diagnosed by the classifier with high specificity and sensitivity in both the original and validation cohorts. Because the 87-base-pair reads could not distinguish some IMGT-functional V segments, including TRBV6-2 and TRBV6-3, those segments were excluded. According to a later analysis, most CMV-associated TCR beta chains appeared to be HLA-restricted, and the HLA associations seemed to be driven largely by CMV exposure. Assigning TCR associations to individual alleles was difficult when HLA alleles, especially DR and DQ, strongly co-occurred. The sequencing pipeline was judged likely to have produced a cluster of highly shared sequence variants as a technical artifact. Presence/absence analyses assumed roughly uniform sequencing depth across donors, an assumption that may not hold. Linkage disequilibrium might explain the correlated functional status among segregating V segments, but an unknown experimental factor could not be ruled out. The authors suggested that the approach could potentially be extended to other disease states and immunological phenotypes. Compared with the approximately 670-donor mean, donors in an Asian-associated ancestry cluster had fewer N-insertions in productive TCRs, according to a later genetic analysis. In this cohort, only TCR beta chains were sequenced, and detectable features were limited by the absence of alpha or paired-chain data. CMV serostatus was the only immune exposure information available for the cohort. Over 15 rarely observed V segments, including chromosome 9 orphons, were excluded from the earlier analysis of almost 600 of the donors because counts were too low. In a later analysis, HLA-associated TCR beta chains showed more clonal expansion and lower generation probabilities than non-associated chains that were equally common. In the study, 150 to 200 TCR beta chains were listed as associated with cytomegalovirus. Because HLA typing was unavailable for some donors at each locus, only the typed subset was used in association tests. While some public TCRs were present in many individuals, most TCR sequences turned up only very rarely across donors. Specific HLA alleles were associated with 16,951 TCR beta sequences at a false discovery rate of 0.05 in a later analysis. In a later genetic analysis, a missense DCLRE1C variant was associated with V-gene and J-gene trimming of TCR beta chains, and the association was replicated in an independent cohort. A few of the identified cytomegalovirus-associated TCR beta chains were confirmed in vitro to be specific for cytomegalovirus antigens. In an earlier analysis of fewer than 750 of the donors, most TCR beta V segments were observed in productive rearrangements about 90% or about 30% of the time, broadly matching IMGT annotations. According to a later analysis, parvovirus B19, influenza, CMV and Epstein-Barr virus appeared linked to several top co-occurrence clusters.

The cohort comprised 666 healthy bone marrow donors. At the time of sampling, all cohort members were nominally healthy, though unrecorded immune exposures were likely present. The donor was CMV seropositive and was included in the group of 300 or so seropositive cohort members. Each donor provided a peripheral blood sample, and peripheral blood mononuclear cells were used for TCR beta sequencing. Genomic DNA extraction from the blood cell samples was performed with the Qiagen DNeasy Blood Extraction Kit. The CDR3 goes from the cysteine to the phenylalanine over 13 residues. Only the CDR3 DNA is retained, 39 bases long and in frame from the first base. Relative to germline, V is 6 bases shorter and J is 1 base shorter, with 9 bases between their ends. For CDR1 and CDR2, the germline V gene lists MNHNS and SASEGT. This clone was counted between two and nine times. What antigen it recognizes has not been identified. No base quality values were provided; no much bigger clone lies one nucleotide off.

Libraries were prepared through the immunoSEQ multiplex PCR assay. For the multiplex PCR, a mixture combining 60 forward primers for TCR Vbeta segments and 13 reverse primers for TCR Jbeta segments was used. Amplification of the CDR3 region of rearranged TCR beta genes was performed with a multiplex PCR assay on genomic DNA. The amplified TCR beta libraries were sequenced on the Illumina HiSeq System as 87-base-pair reads. Per the source publication's procedure: In a later analysis, tens of millions of unique TCR beta chains were counted across the roughly 670 repertoires, and around 10 million of these chains were shared by at least two donors. To remove PCR and sequencing errors, raw reads were error-corrected and collapsed into unique sequences using a nearest-neighbor algorithm that merged closely related sequences. To assign V, D and J gene segments, CDR3 sequences were aligned to IMGT reference sequences. For a sequence to be retained, a match of at least six nucleotides was required to both a V gene segment and a J gene segment. A rearrangement was called productive if the CDR3 had no stop codons and remained in frame with V and J, and every other rearrangement was called non-productive. CDR3 was defined by IMGT convention, running from the second conserved V-encoded cysteine to the conserved J-encoded phenylalanine. The earlier analysis of about 590 of the donors excluded sequences that lacked an unambiguous match to a single V gene segment. An earlier analysis of a few hundred of the donors classified V segments as functional when productive rearrangements were above 56.7% and as segregating when the standard deviation between donors was above 5%. A statistical classification framework was developed to diagnose cytomegalovirus status using the catalog of TCR beta chain sequences. In a later analysis, V and J genes were assigned by comparing TCR nucleotide sequences against IMGT/GENE-DB human TR gene sequences. Using the TCRdist pipeline, a later analysis assigned CDR3 sequences along with most-parsimonious VDJ recombination scenarios. In a later analysis, each TCR beta chain was defined by its CDR3 amino acid sequence together with its V-gene family, and reads lacking a unique V-gene family were excluded. A later analysis removed 592 highly shared, low-generation-probability nucleotide sequences to deal with suspected cross-contamination and a sequencing artifact. In a later analysis, a clonal expansion index for each public chain was calculated from normalized within-repertoire ranks of inferred template counts. In a later analysis, generation probabilities were computed with a VDJ recombination model fitted to out-of-frame rearrangements, and the resulting probabilities were checked against IGoR. In a later analysis, TCR-TCR, TCR-HLA and TCR-CMV co-occurrence was scored with hypergeometric tests, and a repertoire-size bias correction was applied to TCR pairs. To estimate false discovery rates, a later analysis permuted the HLA or CMV assignments 20 times. In a later analysis, co-occurring TCRs were grouped using DBSCAN, and TCRdist sequence similarity was added for clustering within HLA-allele-positive subsets. Repertoires with fewer than 30,000 or more than 120,000 public chains were left out of co-occurrence clustering, as were four to six repertoires with anomalous nucleotide sharing. Entries here come from immuneACCESS through TCRdb and include only in-frame sequences with V and J called. Some clones fail to appear in such tables; in the studies checked, an unresolved V gene covers under half of the shortfall, and the cause of the remainder is unknown. V and J calls and clone size come straight from that table; D and trimming were deduced from the DNA. For this sample there are tens of thousands of clones; more than 60% appear just once. The ten most abundant clones make up roughly 51% of the sample.

What was sequenced was PBMCs. This clonotype was sampled from a man aged 45-65 years in good health and CMV-seropositive. The V gene is TRBV6-1 and the J gene is TRBJ1-1; a tentative D match to TRBD1 spans 5 bases. The DNA sequence reads TGTGCCAGCAGCCGGGGGAAGAACACTGAAGCTTTCTTT. Translated, this gives CASSRGKNTEAFF.